Below, 7 T cell receptor beta chains from the same sample are listed, as sequenced in a study of identifying expanded T cells in peripheral blood. TCRdb keeps only in-frame clones here, not all; method: immunoSEQ multiplex PCR. The sample contains roughly 100,000 clones, approximately 88% of which appear only once. Sequenced: blood. These TCRs come from a person aged 18-70 years in good health.

The chain is built from TRBV30 and TRBJ2-1; D remains unclear. Trimming left V 2 bases short and J 7 bases short, with 3 bases between. The CDR3 runs to 10 residues. Germline lookup yields CDR1 GTSNPN and CDR2 SVGIG (reference sequence). The CDR3 coding sequence is TGTGCCTGGAGTCAGAATGAGCAGTTCTTC. This encodes CAWSQNEQFF.

The chain employs TRBV11-2 and TRBJ1-6; maybe TRBD1 (5 bases). The V and J ends lost 8 bases and 8 bases respectively, with 13 bases between them. Per germline, CDR1 SGHAT and CDR2 FQNNGV. The CDR3 is 13 amino acids. CDR3 sequence: CASLGEGDSPLHF. The CDR3 DNA is TGTGCCAGCCTGGGGGAGGGCGATTCACCCCTCCACTTT.

This chain uses TRBV7-6 with TRBJ1-2; TRBD1 might be the D (5 bases). The germline CDR1 and CDR2 sequences are SGHVS and FNYEAQ. V lost 1 base to trimming and J lost 6 bases, with 9 bases between them. CDR3 length equals 13 residues. The CDR3 protein is CASSLVGTDGYTF. CDR3 DNA sequence: TGTGCCAGCAGCTTAGTTGGGACGGATGGCTACACCTTC.

The V and J genes are TRBV7-2 and TRBJ2-7; D gene uncertain. Germline V gene sequence: CDR1 SGHTA, CDR2 FQGNSA. The CDR3 consists of 15 residues. With 0 bases removed from V and 5 bases from J, the gap between germline ends came to 14 bases. The CDR3 region is CASSLAPSLLDEQYF. For the CDR3, the DNA is TGTGCCAGCAGCTTAGCCCCGAGTCTCCTAGACGAGCAGTACTTC.

The chain combines TRBV18 with TRBJ2-7; tentative D call: TRBD2 (7 bases). This CDR3 is 13 amino acids long. Germline CDR1 is KGHSH and CDR2 is LQKENI. V was clipped by 2 bases and J by 5 bases, with 10 bases between them. The CDR3, as DNA: TGTGCCAGCTCACCAGGGGGGGGCCACGAGCAGTACTTC. It yields the protein CASSPGGGHEQYF.

This clone was observed once. The chain recombines TRBV11-2 with TRBJ1-5; D not certain. V dropped 4 bases and J dropped 4 bases, with 14 bases sitting between them. Germline V gene data show CDR1 as SGHAT and CDR2 as FQNNGV. CDR3 length equals 15 residues. In DNA form, the CDR3 reads TGTGCCAGCAGCTCAGGTACAGCGTCGAATCAGCCCCAGCATTTT. Its protein is CASSSGTASNQPQHF.

The chain carries TRBV29-1 and TRBJ1-3; D unclear. CDR1 SQVTM and CDR2 ANQGSEA come from the germline V gene. Trimming took off 6 bases at V and 0 bases at J, with 9 bases between the two ends. The CDR3 has 13 amino acids. In DNA, the CDR3 is TGCAGCGTGTCTCGAGGCTCTGGAAACACCATATATTTT. This translates into CSVSRGSGNTIYF. Based on the CDR3 plus reference TRBV29-1 and TRBJ1-3, the full variable domain is SAVISQKPSRDICQRGTSLTIQCQVDSQVTMMFWYRQQPGQSLTLIATANQGSEATYESGFVIDKFPISRPNLTFSTLTVSNMSPEDSSIYLCSVSRGSGNTIYFGEGSWLTVV.